This T cell receptor (beta chain) was sequenced during a study of T-cell reconstitution after alpha-beta-depleted transplantation in children. Using unique molecular identifiers, the investigators prepared the TCRbeta library. TCRdb analysed the PCR reads with MiXCR anew, one entry per CDR3 protein. Here the sample spans about 360,000 distinct CDR3 sequences, roughly 14% being singletons. The germline CDR1 and CDR2 sequences are SQVTM and ANQGSEA. The CDR3 is 12 amino acids. V was shortened by 6 bases and J by 7 bases, with 13 bases between the two germline ends. This clonotype was recorded many times.

This clonotype originated in a human donor who donated a stem cell graft to a child with Fanconi anemia. The source was PBMCs, collected from the stem cell graft. The V and J genes are TRBV29-1 and TRBJ2-1; no definite D call. CDR3 amino acids: CSVGRKKNEQFF. In DNA form, the CDR3 reads TGCAGCGTAGGCAGGAAGAAGAATGAGCAGTTCTTC.